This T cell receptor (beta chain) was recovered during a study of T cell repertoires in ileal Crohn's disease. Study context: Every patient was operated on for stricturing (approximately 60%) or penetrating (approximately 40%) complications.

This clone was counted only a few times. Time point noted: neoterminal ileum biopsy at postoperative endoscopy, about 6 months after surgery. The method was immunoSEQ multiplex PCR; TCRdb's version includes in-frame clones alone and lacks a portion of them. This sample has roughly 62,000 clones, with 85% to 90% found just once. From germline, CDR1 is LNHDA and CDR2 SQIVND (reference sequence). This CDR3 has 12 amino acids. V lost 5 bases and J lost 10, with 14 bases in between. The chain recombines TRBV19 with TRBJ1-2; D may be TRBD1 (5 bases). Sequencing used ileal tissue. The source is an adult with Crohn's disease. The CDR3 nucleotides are TGTGCCAGTAGTCTGCCCGGGGGGGTCTACACCTTC. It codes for CASSLPGGVYTF.